The clone carrying this TCR beta chain was recorded many times. What it binds is unknown. These data belong to a study of molecular identifiers for immune sequencing clone quantification. General study results and limits: More than 98% of effector molecules, versus under 1% of naive-cell molecules, belonged to clones above 20 RNA copies. Jurkat TCR RNA spiked in from one cell reportedly remained identifiable amid about a million naive cells.

From roughly 20,000 to 1,000,000 sorted cells, naive CD8 libraries were generated with 10%, 30% or 50% RNA. In preparing bulk TCR libraries, previously described methods and listed TCR primers were used. MiXCR, run by TCRdb on the PCR reads, gives a single entry per CDR3 protein. The sample has 550,000 to 750,000 distinct CDR3 sequences, nearly 20% seen once. In germline, CDR1 is PRHDT, CDR2 FYEKMQ (reference sequence). This CDR3 region has 15 residues. Unmatched junction bases numbered 11, after V lost 5 bases and J lost 5 bases. V usage is TRBV13 and J usage is TRBJ1-1; 7 bases are a match to TRBD1. Material for sequencing was naive CD8+ T cells from blood, with Jurkat cell RNA spiked in. As to subset: FACS-sorted CD8+CD4-CCR7+CD45RA+ naive T cells. The TCR comes from a human donor in good health. Some libraries in this study had Jurkat cell RNA spiked in. CDR3 nucleotide sequence: TGTGCCAGCAGCGCCCCCCAACAGGGGATAACTGAAGCTTTCTTT. Translation gives CASSAPQQGITEAFF. Together with reference TRBV13 and TRBJ1-1, the CDR3 gives the full variable domain: AAGVIQSPRHLIKEKRETATLKCYPIPRHDTVYWYQQGPGQDPQFLISFYEKMQSDKGSIPDRFSAQQFSDYHSELNMSSLELGDSALYFCASSAPQQGITEAFFGQGTRLTVV.